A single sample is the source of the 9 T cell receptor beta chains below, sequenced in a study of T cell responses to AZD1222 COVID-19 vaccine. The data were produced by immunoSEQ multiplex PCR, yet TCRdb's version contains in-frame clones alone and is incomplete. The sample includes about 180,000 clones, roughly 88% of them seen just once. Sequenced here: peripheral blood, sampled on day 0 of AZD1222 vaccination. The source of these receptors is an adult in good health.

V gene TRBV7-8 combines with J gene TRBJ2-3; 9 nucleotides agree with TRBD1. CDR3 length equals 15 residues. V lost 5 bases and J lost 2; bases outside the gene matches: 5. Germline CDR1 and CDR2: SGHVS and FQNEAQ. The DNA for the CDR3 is TGTGCCAGCAGCGAGGGGACAGGGCTCACAGATACGCAGTATTTT. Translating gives CASSEGTGLTDTQYF.

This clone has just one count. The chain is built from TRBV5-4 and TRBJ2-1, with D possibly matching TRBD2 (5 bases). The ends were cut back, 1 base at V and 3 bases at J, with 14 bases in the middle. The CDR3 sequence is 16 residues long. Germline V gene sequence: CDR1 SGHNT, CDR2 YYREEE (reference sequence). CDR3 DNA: TGTGCCAGCAGCTTGATCAGTGGGAGTCGCTACAATGAGCAGTTCTTC. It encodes CASSLISGSRYNEQFF. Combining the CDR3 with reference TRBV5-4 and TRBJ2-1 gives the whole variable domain ETGVTQSPTHLIKTRGQQVTLRCSSQSGHNTVSWYQQALGQGPQFIFQYYREEENGRGNFPPRFSGLQFPNYSSELNVNALELDDSALYLCASSLISGSRYNEQFFGPGTRLTVL.

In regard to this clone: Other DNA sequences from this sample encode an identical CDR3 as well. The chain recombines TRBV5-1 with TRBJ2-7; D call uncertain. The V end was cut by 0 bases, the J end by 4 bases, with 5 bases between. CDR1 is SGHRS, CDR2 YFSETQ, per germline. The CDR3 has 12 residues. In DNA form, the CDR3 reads TGCGCCAGCAGCTTGGGGGCATACGAGCAGTACTTC. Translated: CASSLGAYEQYF.

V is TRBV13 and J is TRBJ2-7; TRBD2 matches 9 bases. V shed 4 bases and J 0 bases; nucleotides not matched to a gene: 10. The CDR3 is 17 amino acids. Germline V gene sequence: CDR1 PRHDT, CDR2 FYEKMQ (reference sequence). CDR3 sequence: CASSSIGTSISSYEQYF. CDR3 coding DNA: TGTGCCAGCAGCTCGATCGGGACTAGCATTAGCTCCTACGAGCAGTACTTC.

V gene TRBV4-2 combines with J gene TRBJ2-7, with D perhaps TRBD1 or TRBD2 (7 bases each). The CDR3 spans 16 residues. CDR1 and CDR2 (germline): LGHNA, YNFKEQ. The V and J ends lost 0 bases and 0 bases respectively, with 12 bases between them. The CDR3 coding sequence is TGTGCCAGCAGCCAAGAAGGGGGGGACAGCTCCTACGAGCAGTACTTC. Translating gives CASSQEGGDSSYEQYF.

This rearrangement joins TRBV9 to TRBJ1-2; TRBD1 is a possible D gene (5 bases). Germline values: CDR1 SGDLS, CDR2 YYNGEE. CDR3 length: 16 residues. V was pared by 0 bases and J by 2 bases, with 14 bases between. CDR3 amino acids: CASSVEGREANYGYTF. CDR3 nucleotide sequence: TGTGCCAGCAGCGTAGAGGGCAGGGAAGCAAACTATGGCTACACCTTC.

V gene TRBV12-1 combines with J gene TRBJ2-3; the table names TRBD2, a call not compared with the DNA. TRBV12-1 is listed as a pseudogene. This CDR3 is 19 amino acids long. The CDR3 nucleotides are TGTGCCAGCAGCTTTCCTGCTGGGACTCCCGTGGGAGGCACAGATACGCAGTATTTT. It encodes CASSFPAGTPVGGTDTQYF.

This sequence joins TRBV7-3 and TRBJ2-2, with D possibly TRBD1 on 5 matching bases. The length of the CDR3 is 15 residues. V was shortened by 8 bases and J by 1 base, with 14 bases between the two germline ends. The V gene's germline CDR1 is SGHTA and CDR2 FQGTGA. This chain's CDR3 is CASAFARGNTGELFF. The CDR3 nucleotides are TGTGCCAGCGCTTTCGCTAGGGGGAACACCGGGGAGCTGTTTTTT. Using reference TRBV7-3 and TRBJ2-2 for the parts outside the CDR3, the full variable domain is GAGVSQTPSNKVTEKGKYVELRCDPISGHTALYWYRQSLGQGPEFLIYFQGTGAADDSGLPNDRFFAVRPEGSVSTLKIQRTERGDSAVYLCASAFARGNTGELFFGEGSRLTVL.

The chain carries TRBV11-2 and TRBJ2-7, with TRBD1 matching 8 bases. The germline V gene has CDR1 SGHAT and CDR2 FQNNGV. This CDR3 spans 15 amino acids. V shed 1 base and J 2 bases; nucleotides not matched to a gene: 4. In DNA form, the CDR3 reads TGTGCCAGCAGCTTAGTGTGGACAGGGACCTACGAGCAGTACTTC. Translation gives CASSLVWTGTYEQYF.